A selection of T cell receptor beta chains follows, all from one sample in a study of cytomegalovirus exposure and HLA in healthy donors. Generated by immunoSEQ multiplex PCR, the TCRdb table keeps only in-frame clones and is missing some. The table lists around 180,000 clones, 80% of them singletons, with approximately 6.7% in the top ten. Sequencing was carried out using PBMCs. These receptors were obtained from a man aged 25-45 years in good health and CMV-seropositive. Each CDR3 is given with its conserved first and last residue. D genes are given only for firm matches. Size values are once, few and many counts, or a class for expanded clones, and some rows have none.

cdr3_aa	cdr3_nt	d_call	j_call	v_call	cdr3_length	clone_size
CASTPDRLEAFF	TGTGCCAGCACCCCCGACAGGCTTGAAGCTTTCTTT	NA	TRBJ1-1	TRBV6-6	12	NA
CASSEAIGGRGTDTQYF	TGTGCCAGCAGTGAAGCGATCGGGGGAAGGGGCACAGATACGCAGTATTTT	NA	TRBJ2-3	TRBV6-4	17	few
CASSLRRGGTGELFF	TGTGCCAGCAGCTTACGGCGGGGGGGGACCGGGGAGCTGTTTTTT	TRBD2	TRBJ2-2	TRBV7-2	15	NA
CAISEPAGQGPANYGYTF	TGTGCCATCAGTGAGCCAGCCGGACAGGGCCCAGCTAACTATGGCTACACCTTC	TRBD1	TRBJ1-2	TRBV10-3	18	NA
CASSLGRGTEAFF	TGTGCCAGCAGCCTTGGGCGGGGCACTGAAGCTTTCTTT	NA	TRBJ1-1	TRBV14	13	NA
CASRPGQIKSPYNEQFF	TGTGCCAGCAGACCGGGACAGATTAAGAGCCCCTACAATGAGCAGTTCTTC	TRBD1	TRBJ2-1	TRBV28	17	NA
CASSVEHRTSTDTQYF	TGCGCCAGCAGTGTAGAGCACCGCACGAGCACAGATACGCAGTATTTT	NA	TRBJ2-3	TRBV5-1	16	NA
CAPQREFQPQHF	TGTGCCCCCCAGCGTGAGTTCCAGCCCCAGCATTTT	NA	TRBJ1-5	TRBV19	12	NA
CASTGTSGDNEQFF	TGTGCCAGCACCGGGACTAGCGGAGACAATGAGCAGTTCTTC	TRBD2	TRBJ2-1	TRBV4-2	14	NA
CASSHVYPGQGSTDTQYF	TGTGCCAGCAGCCATGTGTACCCGGGACAGGGGTCCACAGATACGCAGTATTTT	TRBD1	TRBJ2-3	TRBV14	18	NA
CASSPARSGNIQYF	TGTGCCAGCAGCCCCGCCCGTTCAGGAAACATTCAGTACTTC	NA	TRBJ2-4	TRBV5-4	14	once
CASSFSGVNTEAFF	TGTGCCAGCAGTTTTTCAGGGGTGAACACTGAAGCTTTCTTT	NA	TRBJ1-1	TRBV27	14	once
CATESSYEQYF	TGTGCCACCGAAAGTAGTTACGAGCAGTACTTC	NA	TRBJ2-7	TRBV19	11	NA
CASSPGTLRGEQFF	TGTGCCAGCTCACCAGGGACACTGAGAGGTGAGCAGTTCTTC	NA	TRBJ2-1	TRBV18	14	once
CASGSGQMRGYTF	TGTGCTAGTGGCTCGGGACAGATGAGGGGCTACACCTTC	TRBD1	TRBJ1-2	TRBV12-5	13	NA
CASIQAGGNYNEQFF	TGTGCCAGCATTCAAGCGGGAGGCAACTACAATGAGCAGTTCTTC	TRBD2	TRBJ2-1	TRBV28	15	NA
CASSSPGEGSYNEQFF	TGTGCCAGCAGCTCCCCGGGGGAGGGGTCCTACAATGAGCAGTTCTTC	TRBD2	TRBJ2-1	TRBV27	16	NA
CASSPDRVDNSPLHF	TGCGCCAGCAGCCCGGACAGGGTAGATAATTCACCCCTCCACTTT	TRBD1	TRBJ1-6	TRBV4-1	15	NA
CATSRGTGGNYEQYF	TGTGCCACCAGCAGAGGGACAGGGGGGAACTACGAGCAGTACTTC	TRBD1	TRBJ2-7	TRBV15	15	NA
CASSLSMRGRGNEKLFF	TGTGCCAGCAGTTTATCAATGAGGGGGCGAGGGAATGAAAAACTGTTTTTT	TRBD1	TRBJ1-4	TRBV27	17	NA
CASSLGTGSNEKLFF	TGTGCCAGCAGTTTAGGGACAGGATCTAATGAAAAACTGTTTTTT	TRBD1	TRBJ1-4	TRBV27	15	NA
CASKGGTSGETQYF	TGTGCCAGCAAGGGCGGGACTAGCGGGGAGACCCAGTACTTC	TRBD2	TRBJ2-5	TRBV2	14	NA
CASSVEGFTRPYTGELFF	TGTGCCAGCAGCGTAGAGGGGTTCACGCGCCCTTACACCGGGGAGCTGTTTTTT	NA	TRBJ2-2	TRBV9	18	NA
CASSLVAGAGAKNIQYF	TGTGCCAGCAGCTTAGTAGCGGGGGCTGGGGCCAAAAACATTCAGTACTTC	TRBD2	TRBJ2-4	TRBV7-2	17	NA
CASSSGGQRNEKLFF	TGCGCCAGCAGCTCCGGGGGACAGCGTAATGAAAAACTGTTTTTT	TRBD1	TRBJ1-4	TRBV5-1	15	NA
CASSLGGLAGDNEQFF	TGTGCCAGCAGCTTAGGGGGACTAGCGGGGGACAATGAGCAGTTCTTC	TRBD2	TRBJ2-1	TRBV7-9	16	NA
CASSYSVTPAYEQYF	TGTGCCAGCAGTTATAGCGTAACGCCTGCGTACGAGCAGTACTTC	NA	TRBJ2-7	TRBV6-6	15	NA
CASSFIGRGYGYTF	TGTGCCAGCAGTTTTATAGGGCGCGGGTATGGCTACACCTTC	NA	TRBJ1-2	TRBV5-6	14	NA
CASSQGPGVLGYGYTF	TGTGCCAGCAGCCAGGGACCAGGGGTCTTAGGCTATGGCTACACCTTC	NA	TRBJ1-2	TRBV14	16	NA
CASSLEQASYEQYF	TGTGCCAGCAGCTTGGAACAGGCTTCCTACGAGCAGTACTTC	NA	TRBJ2-7	TRBV5-8	14	NA
CASSQWAGTYEQYF	TGCGCCAGCAGCCAATGGGCAGGCACCTACGAGCAGTACTTC	NA	TRBJ2-7	TRBV4-1	14	NA
CASSPQGAWGKLFF	TGTGCCAGCAGCCCACAGGGGGCGTGGGGAAAACTGTTTTTT	TRBD1	TRBJ1-4	TRBV7-2	14	few
CASSSGLREQYF	TGTGCCAGCAGCTCAGGATTGCGCGAGCAGTACTTC	NA	TRBJ2-7	TRBV7-9	12	NA
CASSPGGSPNHYGYTF	TGTGCCAGCAGTCCGGGAGGGTCTCCCAATCACTATGGCTACACCTTC	NA	TRBJ1-2	TRBV28	16	NA
CASSSWQSSYEQYF	TGTGCCAGCAGCTCCTGGCAAAGCTCCTACGAGCAGTACTTC	NA	TRBJ2-7	TRBV13	14	NA
CASSHRIPEGGELFF	TGTGCCAGCAGTCACCGGATCCCGGAGGGCGGGGAGCTGTTTTTT	NA	TRBJ2-2	TRBV6-5	15	NA
CASSSGQGNSPLHF	TGTGCCAGCAGCTCAGGACAGGGGAATTCACCCCTCCACTTT	TRBD1	TRBJ1-6	TRBV7-9	14	NA
CASSLDYTDTQYF	TGTGCCAGCAGCTTAGACTATACAGATACGCAGTATTTT	NA	TRBJ2-3	TRBV5-4	13	NA
CAWGGQYYEQYF	TGTGCCTGGGGCGGGCAGTACTACGAGCAGTACTTC	NA	TRBJ2-7	TRBV30	12	NA